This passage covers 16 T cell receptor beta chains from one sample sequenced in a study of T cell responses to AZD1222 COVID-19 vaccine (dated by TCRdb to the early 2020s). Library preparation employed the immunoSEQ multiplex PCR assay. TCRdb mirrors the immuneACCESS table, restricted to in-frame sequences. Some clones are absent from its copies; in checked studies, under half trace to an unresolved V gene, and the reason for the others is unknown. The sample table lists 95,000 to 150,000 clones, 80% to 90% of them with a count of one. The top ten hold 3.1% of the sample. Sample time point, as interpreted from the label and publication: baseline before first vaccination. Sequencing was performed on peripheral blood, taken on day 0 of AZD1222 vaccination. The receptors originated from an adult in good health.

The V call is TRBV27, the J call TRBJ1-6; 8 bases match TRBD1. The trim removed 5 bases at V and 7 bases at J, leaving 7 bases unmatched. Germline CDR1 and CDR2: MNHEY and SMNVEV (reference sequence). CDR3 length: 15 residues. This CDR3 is CASSAGAGGNSPLHF. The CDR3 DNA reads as TGTGCCAGCAGTGCGGGGGCAGGGGGCAATTCACCCCTCCACTTT.

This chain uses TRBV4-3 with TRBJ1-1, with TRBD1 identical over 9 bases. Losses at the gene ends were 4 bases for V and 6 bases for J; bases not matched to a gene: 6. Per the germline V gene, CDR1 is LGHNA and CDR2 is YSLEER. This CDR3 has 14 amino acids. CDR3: CASSPLQGAAEAFF. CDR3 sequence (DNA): TGCGCCAGCAGCCCTTTACAGGGGGCGGCTGAAGCTTTCTTT.

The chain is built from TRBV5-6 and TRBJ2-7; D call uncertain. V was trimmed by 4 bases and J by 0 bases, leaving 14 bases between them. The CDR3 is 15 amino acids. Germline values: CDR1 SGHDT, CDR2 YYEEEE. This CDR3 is CASSRRLAVSYEQYF. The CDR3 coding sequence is TGTGCCAGCAGCCGACGCTTGGCGGTCTCCTACGAGCAGTACTTC.

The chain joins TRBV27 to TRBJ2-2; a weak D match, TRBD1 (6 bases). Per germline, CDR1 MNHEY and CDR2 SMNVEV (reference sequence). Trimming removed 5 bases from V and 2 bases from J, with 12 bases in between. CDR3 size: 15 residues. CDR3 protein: CASSIRQVNTGELFF. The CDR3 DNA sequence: TGTGCCAGCAGTATTCGACAGGTTAACACCGGGGAGCTGTTTTTT.

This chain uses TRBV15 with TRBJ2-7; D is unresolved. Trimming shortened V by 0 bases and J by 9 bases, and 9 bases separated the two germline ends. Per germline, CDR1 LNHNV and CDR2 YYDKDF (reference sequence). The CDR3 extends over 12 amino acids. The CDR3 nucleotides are TGTGCCACCAGCAGAGACGAGACGGGGCAGTACTTC. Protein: CATSRDETGQYF.

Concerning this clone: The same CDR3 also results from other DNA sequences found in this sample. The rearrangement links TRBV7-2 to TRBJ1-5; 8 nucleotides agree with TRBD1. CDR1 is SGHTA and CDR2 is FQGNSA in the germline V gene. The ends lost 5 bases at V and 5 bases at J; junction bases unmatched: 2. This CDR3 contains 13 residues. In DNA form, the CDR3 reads TGTGCCAGCAGCCGGACAGGGTATCAGCCCCAGCATTTT. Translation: CASSRTGYQPQHF.

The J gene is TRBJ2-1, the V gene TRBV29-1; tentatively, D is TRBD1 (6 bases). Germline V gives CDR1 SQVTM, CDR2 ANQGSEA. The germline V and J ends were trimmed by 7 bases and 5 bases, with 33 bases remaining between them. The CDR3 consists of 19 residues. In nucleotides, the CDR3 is TGCAGCGCCGACGGACAGTACACCTATCAGGGAGAGAGAAACAATGAGCAGTTCTTC. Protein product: CSADGQYTYQGERNNEQFF.

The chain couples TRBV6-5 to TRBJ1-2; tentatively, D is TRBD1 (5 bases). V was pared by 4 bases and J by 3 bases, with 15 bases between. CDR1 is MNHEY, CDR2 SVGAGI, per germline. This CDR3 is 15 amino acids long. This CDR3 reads CASSFSQGNDYGYTF. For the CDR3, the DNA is TGTGCCAGCAGTTTTTCGCAGGGAAATGACTATGGCTACACCTTC.

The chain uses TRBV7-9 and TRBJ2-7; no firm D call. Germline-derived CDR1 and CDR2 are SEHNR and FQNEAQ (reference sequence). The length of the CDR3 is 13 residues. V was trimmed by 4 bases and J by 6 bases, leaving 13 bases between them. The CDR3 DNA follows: TGTGCCAGCAGCTCCCTGGTCCCGCCCGAGCAGTACTTC. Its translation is CASSSLVPPEQYF.

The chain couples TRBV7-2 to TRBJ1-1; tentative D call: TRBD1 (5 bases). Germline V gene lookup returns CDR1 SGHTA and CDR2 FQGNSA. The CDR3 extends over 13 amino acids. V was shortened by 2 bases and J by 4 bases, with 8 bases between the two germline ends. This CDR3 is CASSLRDGTEAFF. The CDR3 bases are TGTGCCAGCAGCTTAAGGGACGGCACTGAAGCTTTCTTT.

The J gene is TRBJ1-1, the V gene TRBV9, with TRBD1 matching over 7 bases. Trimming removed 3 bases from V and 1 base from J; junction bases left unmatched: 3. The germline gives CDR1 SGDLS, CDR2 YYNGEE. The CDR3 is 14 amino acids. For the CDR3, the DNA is TGTGCCAGCAGCGCGCAGGGGGGGAACACTGAAGCTTTCTTT. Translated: CASSAQGGNTEAFF. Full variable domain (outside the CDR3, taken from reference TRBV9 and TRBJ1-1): DSGVTQTPKHLITATGQRVTLRCSPRSGDLSVYWYQQSLDQGLQFLIQYYNGEERAKGNILERFSAQQFPDLHSELNLSSLELGDSALYFCASSAQGGNTEAFFGQGTRLTVV.

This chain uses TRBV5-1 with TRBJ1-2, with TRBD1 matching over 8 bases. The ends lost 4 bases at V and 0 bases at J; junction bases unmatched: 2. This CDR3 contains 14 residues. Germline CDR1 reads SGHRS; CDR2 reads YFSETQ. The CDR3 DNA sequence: TGCGCCAGCAGCCCGGGACAGGCTAACTATGGCTACACCTTC. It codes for CASSPGQANYGYTF.

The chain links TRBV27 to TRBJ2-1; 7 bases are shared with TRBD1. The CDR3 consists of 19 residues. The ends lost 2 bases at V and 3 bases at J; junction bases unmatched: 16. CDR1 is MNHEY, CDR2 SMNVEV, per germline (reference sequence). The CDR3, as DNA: TGTGCCAGCAGTTTACGGGTCTTACCGACAGGGATGGTCTACAATGAGCAGTTCTTC. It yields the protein CASSLRVLPTGMVYNEQFF.

The CDR3 nucleotides are TGCAGCGGGGGGGTTAGCTCCTACAATGAGCAGTTCTTC. Translation gives CSGGVSSYNEQFF. The rearrangement links TRBV29-1 to TRBJ2-1; the D gene is possibly TRBD2 (6 bases). The CDR3 has 13 amino acids. V was cut by 7 bases and J by 0 bases, with 10 bases left in between. Germline V gene sequence: CDR1 SQVTM, CDR2 ANQGSEA.

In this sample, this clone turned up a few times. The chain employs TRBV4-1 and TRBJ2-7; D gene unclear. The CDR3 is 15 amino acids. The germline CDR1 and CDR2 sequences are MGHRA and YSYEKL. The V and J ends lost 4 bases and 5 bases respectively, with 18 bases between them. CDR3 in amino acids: CASSRTVSPGDEQYF. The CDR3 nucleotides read TGCGCCAGCAGCCGGACCGTCTCCCCAGGCGACGAGCAGTACTTC.

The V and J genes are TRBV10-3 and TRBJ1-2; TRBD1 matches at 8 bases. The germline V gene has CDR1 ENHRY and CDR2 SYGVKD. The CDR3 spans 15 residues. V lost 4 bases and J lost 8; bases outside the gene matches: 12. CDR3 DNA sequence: TGTGCCATCAGTGTTAAGCAGGGGGCTATAGAGGGCTACACCTTC. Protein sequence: CAISVKQGAIEGYTF.